The T cell receptor beta chain under discussion was sequenced for a study of blood T cell repertoires in COVID-19. Overall study: The samples span acute and convalescent COVID-19 from the United States, Italy and Spain. T cells, B-cell-depleted T cells, or PBMCs provided the cDNA or gDNA that served as material.

As originally analysed: It was from reference gene primer amplification that nucleated cell counts were estimated. Assay: immunoSEQ multiplex PCR; the TCRdb copy retains only in-frame clones and omits some. V, J and clone size are those of that table, while D and trimming were read from the DNA. The sample holds fewer than 500,000 clones, roughly 80% seen once. Sequenced: peripheral blood. The sequence came from a human donor with acute or convalescent COVID-19. The donor label of this sample is uncertain.

The DNA for the CDR3 is TGTGCCAGCAGTGAAGCGGTACAGGGGTACGAGCAGTACTTC. Translation: CASSEAVQGYEQYF. The gene calls are TRBV6-1 and TRBJ2-7; 7 positions match TRBD1. From germline, CDR1 is MNHNS and CDR2 SASEGT. V shed 0 bases, J shed 4 bases, and the junction held 3 bases outside the gene matches. CDR3 length: 14 amino acids.